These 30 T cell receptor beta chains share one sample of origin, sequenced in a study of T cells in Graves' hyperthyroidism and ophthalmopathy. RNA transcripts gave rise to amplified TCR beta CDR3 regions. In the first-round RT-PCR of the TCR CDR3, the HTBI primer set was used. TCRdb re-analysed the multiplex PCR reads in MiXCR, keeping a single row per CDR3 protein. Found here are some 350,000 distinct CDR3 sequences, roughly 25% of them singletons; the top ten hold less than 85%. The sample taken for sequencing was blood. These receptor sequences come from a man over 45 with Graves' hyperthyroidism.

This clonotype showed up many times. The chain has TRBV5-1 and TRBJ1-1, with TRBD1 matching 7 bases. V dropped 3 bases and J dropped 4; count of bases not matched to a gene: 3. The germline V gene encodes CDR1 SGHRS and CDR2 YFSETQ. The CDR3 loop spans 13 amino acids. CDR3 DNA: TGCGCCAGCAGCTACGGGACAGCCACTGAAGCTTTCTTT. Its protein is CASSYGTATEAFF.

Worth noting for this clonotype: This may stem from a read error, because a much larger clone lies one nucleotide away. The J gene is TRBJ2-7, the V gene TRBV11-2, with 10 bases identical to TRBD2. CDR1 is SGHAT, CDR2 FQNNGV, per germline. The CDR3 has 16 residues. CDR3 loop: CVSSSNSGRKTYEQYF. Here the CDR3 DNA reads TGTGTCAGCAGCTCAAATAGCGGGAGGAAAACCTACGAGCAGTACTTC.

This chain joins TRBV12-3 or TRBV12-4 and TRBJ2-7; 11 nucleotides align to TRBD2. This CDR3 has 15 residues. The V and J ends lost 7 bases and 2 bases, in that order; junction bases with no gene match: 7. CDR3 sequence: CASTQGTSGAYEQYF. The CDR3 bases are TGTGCCAGCACTCAAGGGACTAGCGGAGCCTACGAGCAGTACTTC.

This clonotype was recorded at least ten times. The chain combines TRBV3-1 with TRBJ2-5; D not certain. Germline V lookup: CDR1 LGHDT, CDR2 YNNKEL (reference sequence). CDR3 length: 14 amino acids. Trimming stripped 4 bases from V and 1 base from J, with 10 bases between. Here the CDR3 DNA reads TGTGCCAGCAGCCCCACCCTCATCCAAGAGACCCAGTACTTC. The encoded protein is CASSPTLIQETQYF.

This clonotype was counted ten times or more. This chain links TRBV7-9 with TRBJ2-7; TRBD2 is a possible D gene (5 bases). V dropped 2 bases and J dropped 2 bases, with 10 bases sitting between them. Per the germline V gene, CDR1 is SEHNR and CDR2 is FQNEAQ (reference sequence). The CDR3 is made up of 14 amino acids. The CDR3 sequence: CASSLPGLAYEQYF. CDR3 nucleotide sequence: TGTGCCAGCAGCTTACCTGGACTCGCCTACGAGCAGTACTTC.

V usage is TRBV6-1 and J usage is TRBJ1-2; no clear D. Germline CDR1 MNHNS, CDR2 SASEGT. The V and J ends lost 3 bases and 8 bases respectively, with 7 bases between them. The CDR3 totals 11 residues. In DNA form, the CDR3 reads TGTGCCAGCAGTGAGTCCCAGGGCTACACCTTC. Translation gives CASSESQGYTF.

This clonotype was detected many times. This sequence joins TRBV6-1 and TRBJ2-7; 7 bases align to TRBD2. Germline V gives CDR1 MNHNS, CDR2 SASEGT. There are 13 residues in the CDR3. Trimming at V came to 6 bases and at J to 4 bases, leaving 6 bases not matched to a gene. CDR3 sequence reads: CASRLADLYEQYF. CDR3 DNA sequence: TGTGCCAGCAGGCTAGCGGATTTATACGAGCAGTACTTC.

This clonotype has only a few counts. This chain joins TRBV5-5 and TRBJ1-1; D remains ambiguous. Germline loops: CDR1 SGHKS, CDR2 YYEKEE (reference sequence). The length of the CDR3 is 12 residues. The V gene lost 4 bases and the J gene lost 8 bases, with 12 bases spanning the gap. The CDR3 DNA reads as TGTGCCAGCAGCCCTGACATTGCCGAAGCTTTCTTT. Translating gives CASSPDIAEAFF.

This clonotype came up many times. CDR3 protein: CASSSFSQGGEQFF. As DNA, the CDR3 is TGTGCCAGCAGCTCGTTCTCACAGGGAGGGGAGCAGTTCTTC. J is TRBJ2-1 and V is TRBV7-3, with D perhaps TRBD2 (7 bases). The CDR3 contains 14 residues. V was pared by 4 bases and J by 10 bases, with 17 bases between. CDR1 and CDR2 (germline): SGHTA, FQGTGA.

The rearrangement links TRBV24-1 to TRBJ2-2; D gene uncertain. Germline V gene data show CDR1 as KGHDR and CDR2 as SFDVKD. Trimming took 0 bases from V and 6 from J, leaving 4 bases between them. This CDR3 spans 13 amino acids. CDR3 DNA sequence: TGTGCCACCAGTGATTTGTCGCCCGGGGAGCTGTTTTTT. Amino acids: CATSDLSPGELFF.

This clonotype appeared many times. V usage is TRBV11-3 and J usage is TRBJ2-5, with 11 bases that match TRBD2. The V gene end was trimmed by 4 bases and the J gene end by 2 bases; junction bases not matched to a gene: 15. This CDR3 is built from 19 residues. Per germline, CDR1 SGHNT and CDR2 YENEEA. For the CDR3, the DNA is TGTGCCAGCAGCTCGCCTACTAGCGGGAGAAGGTCGGGGCAAGAGACCCAGTACTTC. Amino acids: CASSSPTSGRRSGQETQYF.

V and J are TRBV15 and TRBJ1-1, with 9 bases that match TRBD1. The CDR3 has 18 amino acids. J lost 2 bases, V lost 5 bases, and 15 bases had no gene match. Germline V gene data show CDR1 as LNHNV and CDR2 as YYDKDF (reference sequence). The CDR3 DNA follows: TGTGCCACCAGCTCTCCTAGGGACAGGGCCATAGCAAACACTGAAGCTTTCTTT. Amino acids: CATSSPRDRAIANTEAFF.

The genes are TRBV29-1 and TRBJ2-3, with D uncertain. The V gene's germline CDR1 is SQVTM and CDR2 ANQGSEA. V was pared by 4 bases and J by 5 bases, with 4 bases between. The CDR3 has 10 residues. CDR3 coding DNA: TGCAGCGTTGGAGGAGATACGCAGTATTTT. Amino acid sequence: CSVGGDTQYF.

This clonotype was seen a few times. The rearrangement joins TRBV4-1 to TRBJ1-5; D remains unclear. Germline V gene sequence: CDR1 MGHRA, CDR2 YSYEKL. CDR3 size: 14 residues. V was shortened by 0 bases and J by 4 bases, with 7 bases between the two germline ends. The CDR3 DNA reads TGCGCCAGCAGCCAAGATCTTGTGAATCAGCCCCAGCATTTT. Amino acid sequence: CASSQDLVNQPQHF.

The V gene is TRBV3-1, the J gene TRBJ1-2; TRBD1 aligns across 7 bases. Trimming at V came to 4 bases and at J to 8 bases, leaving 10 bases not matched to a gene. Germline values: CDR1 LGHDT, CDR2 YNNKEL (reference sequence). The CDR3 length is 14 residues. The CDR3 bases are TGTGCCAGCAGCCCTCTACAGGGGAAAGAAGGCTACACCTTC. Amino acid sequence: CASSPLQGKEGYTF.

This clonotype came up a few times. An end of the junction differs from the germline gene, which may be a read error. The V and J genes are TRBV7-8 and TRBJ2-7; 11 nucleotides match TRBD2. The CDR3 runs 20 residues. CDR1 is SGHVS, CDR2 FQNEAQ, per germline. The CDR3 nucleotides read TGTGCCAGCAGCTTAGCGACGACTAGCGGGACGACTAGGGTTACCTACGAGCAGCACTTC. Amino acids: CASSLATTSGTTRVTYEQHF.

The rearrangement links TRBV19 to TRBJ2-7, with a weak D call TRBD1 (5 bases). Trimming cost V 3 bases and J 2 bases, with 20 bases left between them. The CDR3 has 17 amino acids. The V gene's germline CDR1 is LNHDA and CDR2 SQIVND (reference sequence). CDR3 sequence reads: CASSMRSREVFPYEQYF. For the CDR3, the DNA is TGTGCCAGTAGTATGCGATCCAGGGAAGTCTTTCCCTACGAGCAGTACTTC.

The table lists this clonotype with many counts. The CDR3 DNA is TGCAGTGCTAGAGTTGGAGGAAGGTATGAGCAGTTCTTC. Its translation is CSARVGGRYEQFF. The V and J genes are TRBV20-1 and TRBJ2-1; weak D call: TRBD2 (5 bases). V was clipped by 1 base and J by 8 bases, with 12 bases between them. The CDR3 loop spans 13 amino acids. Germline V gene lookup returns CDR1 DFQATT and CDR2 SNEGSKA (reference sequence).

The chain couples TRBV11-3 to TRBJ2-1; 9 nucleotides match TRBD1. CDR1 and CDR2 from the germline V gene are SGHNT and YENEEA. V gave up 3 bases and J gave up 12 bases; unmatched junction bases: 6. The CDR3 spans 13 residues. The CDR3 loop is CASSLYRGLGQFF. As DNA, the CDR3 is TGTGCCAGCAGCTTGTACAGGGGGCTGGGGCAGTTCTTC.

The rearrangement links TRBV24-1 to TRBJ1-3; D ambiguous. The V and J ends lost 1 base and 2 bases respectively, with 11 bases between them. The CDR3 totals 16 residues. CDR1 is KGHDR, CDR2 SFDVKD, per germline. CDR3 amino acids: CATSDLREETGNTIYF. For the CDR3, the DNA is TGTGCCACCAGTGATTTACGGGAGGAAACTGGAAACACCATATATTTT.

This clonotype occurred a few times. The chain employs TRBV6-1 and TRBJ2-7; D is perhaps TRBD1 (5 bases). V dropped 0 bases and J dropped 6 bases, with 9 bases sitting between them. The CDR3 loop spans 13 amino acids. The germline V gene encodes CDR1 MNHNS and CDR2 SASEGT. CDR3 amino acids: CASSEAGRAEQYF. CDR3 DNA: TGTGCCAGCAGTGAAGCGGGCAGGGCCGAGCAGTACTTC.

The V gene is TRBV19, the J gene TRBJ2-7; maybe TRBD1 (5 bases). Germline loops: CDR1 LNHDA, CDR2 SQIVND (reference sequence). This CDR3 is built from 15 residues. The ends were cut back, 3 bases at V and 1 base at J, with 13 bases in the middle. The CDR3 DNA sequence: TGTGCCAGTAGTATCGGAAAGACAGCGTCCTACGAGCAGTACTTC. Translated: CASSIGKTASYEQYF.

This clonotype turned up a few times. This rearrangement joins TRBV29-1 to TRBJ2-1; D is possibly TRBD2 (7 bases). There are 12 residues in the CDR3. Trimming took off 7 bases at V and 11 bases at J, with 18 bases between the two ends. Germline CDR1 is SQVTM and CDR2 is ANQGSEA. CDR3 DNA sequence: TGCAGCGGGGGGGGGGCAGGGCGAAAGCAGTTCTTC. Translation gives CSGGGAGRKQFF.

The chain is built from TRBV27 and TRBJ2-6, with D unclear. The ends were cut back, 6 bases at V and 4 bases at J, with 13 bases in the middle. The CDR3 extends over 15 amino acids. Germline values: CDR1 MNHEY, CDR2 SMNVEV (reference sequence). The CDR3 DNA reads TGTGCCAGCAGCCCTAGTATCTCGGGGGCCAACGTCCTGACTTTC. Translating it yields CASSPSISGANVLTF.

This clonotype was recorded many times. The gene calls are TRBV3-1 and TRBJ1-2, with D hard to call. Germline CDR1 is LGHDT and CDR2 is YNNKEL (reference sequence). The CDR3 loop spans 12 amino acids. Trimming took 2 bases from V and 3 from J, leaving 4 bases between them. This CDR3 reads CASSQRDYGYTF. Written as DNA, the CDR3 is TGTGCCAGCAGCCAACGGGACTATGGCTACACCTTC.

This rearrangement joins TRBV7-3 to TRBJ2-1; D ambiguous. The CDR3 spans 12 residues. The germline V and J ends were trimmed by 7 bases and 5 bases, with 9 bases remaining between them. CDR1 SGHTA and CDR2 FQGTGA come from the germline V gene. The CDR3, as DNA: TGTGCCAGCACTACACTAAACAATGAGCAGTTCTTC. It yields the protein CASTTLNNEQFF.

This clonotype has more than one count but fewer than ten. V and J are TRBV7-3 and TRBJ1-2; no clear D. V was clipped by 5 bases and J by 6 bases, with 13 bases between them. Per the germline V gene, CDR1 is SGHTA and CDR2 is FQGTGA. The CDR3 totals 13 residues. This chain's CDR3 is CASSAGLGDGYTF. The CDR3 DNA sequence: TGTGCCAGCAGCGCAGGACTTGGGGATGGCTACACCTTC.

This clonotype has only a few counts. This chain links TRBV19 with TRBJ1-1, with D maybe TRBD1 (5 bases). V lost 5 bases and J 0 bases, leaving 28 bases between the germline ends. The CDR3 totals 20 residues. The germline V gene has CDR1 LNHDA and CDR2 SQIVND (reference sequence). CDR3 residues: CASSFGLQVLPSIMNTEAFF. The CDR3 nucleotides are TGTGCCAGTAGTTTCGGTCTACAGGTTCTCCCCAGCATCATGAACACTGAAGCTTTCTTT.

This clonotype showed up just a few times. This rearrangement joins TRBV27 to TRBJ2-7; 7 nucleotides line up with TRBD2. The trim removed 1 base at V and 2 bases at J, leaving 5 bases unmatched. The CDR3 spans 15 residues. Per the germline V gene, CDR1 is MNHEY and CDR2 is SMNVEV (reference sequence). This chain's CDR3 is CASSLWPSGAYEQYF. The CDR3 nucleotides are TGTGCCAGCAGTTTATGGCCCAGCGGGGCCTACGAGCAGTACTTC.

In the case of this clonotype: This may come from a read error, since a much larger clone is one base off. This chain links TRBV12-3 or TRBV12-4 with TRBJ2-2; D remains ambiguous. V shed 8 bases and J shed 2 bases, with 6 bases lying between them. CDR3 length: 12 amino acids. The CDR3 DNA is TGTGCCAGCGGTTCCAACACCGGGGAGCTGTTTTTT. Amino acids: CASGSNTGELFF.